This TCR beta chain came from a study of cytomegalovirus exposure and HLA in healthy donors. J was trimmed by 6 bases and V by 1 base; bases with no gene match: 5. Germline CDR1 LGHNA, CDR2 YNFKEQ. There are 15 residues in the CDR3. Method: immunoSEQ multiplex PCR; TCRdb's copy keeps in-frame clones and lacks some. The sample shows 100,000 to 150,000 clones, about 96% of them seen only once. This clone was recorded only once. This chain joins TRBV4-2 and TRBJ2-1, with TRBD2 matching over 8 bases. This receptor was obtained from a young man in good health and CMV-seronegative. What was sequenced was PBMCs. The CDR3 bases are TGTGCCAGCAGCCAAGCAAGCGGGAGTTTCAATGAGCAGTTCTTC. As protein: CASSQASGSFNEQFF.